This record looks at one TCR beta chain sequence and its context. Its antigen remains unknown. The CDR3 runs 16 residues. Trimming at V came to 5 bases and at J to 4 bases, leaving 12 bases not matched to a gene. Germline CDR1 SEHNR, CDR2 FQNEAQ (reference sequence). The PCR used 60 Vbeta and 13 Jbeta primers. Clones were sequenced by immunoSEQ multiplex PCR, and TCRdb holds only the in-frame ones, with some missing. Its clone listing holds some 120,000 clones. These data belong to a study of cytomegalovirus exposure and HLA in healthy donors. General study points: What a later analysis reportedly showed was that an Asian-associated ancestry cluster had fewer N-insertions than the approximately 700-donor mean.

Sequencing was performed on PBMCs. The chain joins TRBV7-9 to TRBJ2-7, with 9 bases that match TRBD1. This receptor was taken from a man aged 30 to 39 in good health and CMV-seronegative. The CDR3 DNA follows: TGTGCCAGCAGCCGTTTGGGAGGGACAGGGATATACGAGCAGTACTTC. It codes for CASSRLGGTGIYEQYF.